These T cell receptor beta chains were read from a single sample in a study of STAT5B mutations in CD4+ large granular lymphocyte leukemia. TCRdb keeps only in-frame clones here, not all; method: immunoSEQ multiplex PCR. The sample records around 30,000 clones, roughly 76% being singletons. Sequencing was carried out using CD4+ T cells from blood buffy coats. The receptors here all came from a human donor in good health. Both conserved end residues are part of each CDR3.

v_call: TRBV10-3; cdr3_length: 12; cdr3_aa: CAISEVAGDQFF
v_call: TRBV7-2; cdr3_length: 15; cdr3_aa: CASSLGRGVGYGYTF
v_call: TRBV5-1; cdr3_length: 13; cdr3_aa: CASSPPASGELFF
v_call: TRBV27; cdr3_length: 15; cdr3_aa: CASSSTSTVSYEQYF
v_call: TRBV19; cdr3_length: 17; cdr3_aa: CASSIDLWTSGANVLTF
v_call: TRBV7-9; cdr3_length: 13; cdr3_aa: CASSSKREEGQFF
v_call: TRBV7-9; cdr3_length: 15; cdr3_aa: CASSLSEGLGYGYTF
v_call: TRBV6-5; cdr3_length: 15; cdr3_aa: CASSYISQGANTIYF
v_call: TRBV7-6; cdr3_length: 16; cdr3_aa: CASSLRLAGSTYEQYF
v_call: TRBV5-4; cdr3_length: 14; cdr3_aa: CASTSRGMNTEAFF
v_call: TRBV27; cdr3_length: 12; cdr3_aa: CASSDGTYEQYF
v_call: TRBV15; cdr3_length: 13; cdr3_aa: CATSREIRYEQYF
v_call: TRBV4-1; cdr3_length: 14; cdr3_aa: CASSQLGTNTEAFF
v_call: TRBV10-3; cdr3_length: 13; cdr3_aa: CAISEQGATEAFF
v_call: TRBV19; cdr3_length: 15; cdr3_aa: CASSIAGQGGTEAFF
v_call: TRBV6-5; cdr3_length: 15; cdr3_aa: CASSPRDRASDTIYF
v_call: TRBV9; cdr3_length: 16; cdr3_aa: CASSVAHRQAAGELFF
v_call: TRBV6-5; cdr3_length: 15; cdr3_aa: CASTGSRPDYQPQHF
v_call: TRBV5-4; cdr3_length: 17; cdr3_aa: CASSFGLAGAKGYEQYF
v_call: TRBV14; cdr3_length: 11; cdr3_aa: CASRGTDTQYF
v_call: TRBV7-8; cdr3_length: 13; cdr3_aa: CASSLVESGELFF
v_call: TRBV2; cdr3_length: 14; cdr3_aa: CASVDRGLNTEAFF
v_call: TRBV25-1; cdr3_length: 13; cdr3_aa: CASSLIDFYEQYF
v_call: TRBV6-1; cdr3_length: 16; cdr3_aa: CASSVDTRQVYNEQFF